The 15 T cell receptor beta chains given below trace back to one sample, sequenced in a study of control samples from healthy donors and cancer patients. The method was immunoSEQ multiplex PCR; TCRdb's version includes in-frame clones alone and lacks a portion of them. The sample includes 200,000 to 250,000 clones, roughly 94% of them seen just once. Sequencing input: blood. The receptor source for this set is a man aged 50 or older in good health.

The J gene is TRBJ2-7, the V gene TRBV2, with D perhaps matching TRBD1 (6 bases). Trimming removed 3 bases from V and 4 bases from J, with 13 bases in between. Germline V gene data show CDR1 as SNHLY and CDR2 as FYNNEI. The CDR3 covers 14 residues. The CDR3 coding sequence is TGTGCCAGCAGTGACGACCTACAGGGTTACGAGCAGTACTTC. This encodes CASSDDLQGYEQYF. The full variable domain, completed using reference TRBV2 and TRBJ2-7, is EPEVTQTPSHQVTQMGQEVILRCVPISNHLYFYWYRQILGQKVEFLVSFYNNEISEKSEIFDDQFSVERPDGSNFTLKIRSTKLEDSAMYFCASSDDLQGYEQYFGPGTRLTVT.

This clone has a single count. The gene calls are TRBV7-9 and TRBJ2-6, with no clear D. Germline CDR1 reads SEHNR; CDR2 reads FQNEAQ (reference sequence). CDR3 length: 17 residues. Between the trimmed V and J ends, which lost 5 bases and 0 bases, there was a span of 14 bases. The CDR3 nucleotides are TGTGCCAGCAGCCAAGGACGAAAAGTCTCTGGGGCCAACGTCCTGACTTTC. Translating it yields CASSQGRKVSGANVLTF.

V usage is TRBV2 and J usage is TRBJ1-1; D unresolved. CDR3 length: 12 amino acids. The V end lost 6 bases, the J end lost 9 bases, and 14 bases lay between the germline ends. The germline gives CDR1 SNHLY, CDR2 FYNNEI. CDR3 sequence (DNA): TGTGCCAGCAGGAACTCGGGAGATCAAGCTTTCTTT. It is translated as CASRNSGDQAFF.

The chain has TRBV24-1 and TRBJ2-2; 7 positions agree with TRBD1. The CDR3 is 16 amino acids. Looked up from germline, CDR1 is KGHDR and CDR2 is SFDVKD. V shed 3 bases, J shed 5 bases, and the junction held 8 bases outside the gene matches. This chain's CDR3 is CATSDTGTVVTGELFF. The CDR3 DNA sequence: TGTGCCACCAGTGATACCGGGACAGTAGTAACCGGGGAGCTGTTTTTT.

The genes are TRBV6-6 and TRBJ1-5; D is unresolved. The germline gives CDR1 MNHNY, CDR2 SVGAGI (reference sequence). The CDR3 loop spans 15 amino acids. Trimming stripped 6 bases from V and 4 bases from J, with 16 bases between. Here the CDR3 DNA reads TGTGCCAGCAGCACACAGTCTGGGGAAAATCAGCCCCAGCATTTT. Translated: CASSTQSGENQPQHF.

The chain uses TRBV24-1 and TRBJ2-6; 8 bases agree with TRBD1. The J segment lost 4 bases and the V segment lost 4 bases, leaving 14 bases of the junction unmatched. Germline V gene lookup returns CDR1 KGHDR and CDR2 SFDVKD. This CDR3 region has 19 residues. CDR3 nucleotides: TGTGCCACCAGTGACAAAGGACAGGGCCCACGTCCAGGGGCCAACGTCCTGACTTTC. Translation: CATSDKGQGPRPGANVLTF.

This clone was seen a single time. The rearrangement links TRBV28 to TRBJ1-4; D is ambiguous. Germline assignment: CDR1 MDHEN and CDR2 SYDVKM. This CDR3 contains 12 residues. Trimming pared 4 bases from V and 8 bases from J, leaving 8 bases between. The CDR3, as DNA: TGTGCCAGCAGTTCCCCCCCGGAAAAACTGTTTTTT. This sequence encodes CASSSPPEKLFF.

This chain joins TRBV19 and TRBJ1-5; 7 positions agree with TRBD1. CDR1 and CDR2 (germline): LNHDA, SQIVND (reference sequence). The CDR3 spans 15 residues. The trim removed 2 bases at V and 7 bases at J, leaving 8 bases unmatched. CDR3 protein: CASSISQGGGQPQHF. The CDR3 nucleotides are TGTGCCAGTAGTATATCCCAGGGGGGCGGACAGCCCCAGCATTTT.

V gene TRBV28 combines with J gene TRBJ1-2; TRBD1 might be the D (5 bases). The V gene's germline CDR1 is MDHEN and CDR2 SYDVKM. Trimming shortened V by 4 bases and J by 3 bases, and 9 bases separated the two germline ends. CDR3 length: 13 amino acids. The CDR3 coding sequence is TGTGCCAGCAGTTCAGGGTTTTACTATGGCTACACCTTC. It yields the protein CASSSGFYYGYTF.

The chain recombines TRBV27 with TRBJ2-1, with TRBD2 identical over 11 bases. Looked up from germline, CDR1 is MNHEY and CDR2 is SMNVEV (reference sequence). The CDR3 length is 16 residues. V gave up 6 bases and J gave up 4 bases; unmatched junction bases: 8. Written as DNA, the CDR3 is TGTGCCAGCAGCCCTTCTAGCGGGGGGCCGTACAATGAGCAGTTCTTC. Amino acids: CASSPSSGGPYNEQFF.

The chain employs TRBV30 and TRBJ2-3, with D possibly matching TRBD2 (5 bases). The CDR3 totals 15 residues. Trimming left V 2 bases short and J 5 bases short, with 17 bases between. CDR1 GTSNPN and CDR2 SVGIG come from the germline V gene (reference sequence). The CDR3: CAWSKRAGYRDTQYF. DNA of the CDR3: TGTGCCTGGAGTAAGAGGGCCGGGTATAGAGATACGCAGTATTTT.

V gene TRBV28 combines with J gene TRBJ1-1, with D maybe TRBD1 (6 bases). The ends were cut back, 7 bases at V and 5 bases at J, with 17 bases in the middle. The CDR3 has 14 amino acids. Germline CDR1 and CDR2: MDHEN and SYDVKM. CDR3 DNA sequence: TGTGCCAGCATCTCGGCACAGGGCTGGACTGAAGCTTTCTTT. Translated: CASISAQGWTEAFF.

This rearrangement joins TRBV28 to TRBJ2-3, with TRBD2 matching over 7 bases. Trimming removed 3 bases from V and 1 base from J; junction bases left unmatched: 10. Germline CDR1 is MDHEN and CDR2 is SYDVKM. The CDR3 has 17 residues. For the CDR3, the DNA is TGTGCCAGCAGTTTTCCCCCGTTTGGGGGGGGCACAGATACGCAGTATTTT. Its translation: CASSFPPFGGGTDTQYF.

This rearrangement joins TRBV28 to TRBJ1-2, with D maybe TRBD1 (6 bases). This CDR3 spans 15 amino acids. V dropped 1 base and J dropped 6 bases, with 15 bases sitting between them. Germline CDR1 is MDHEN and CDR2 is SYDVKM. CDR3 in DNA: TGTGCCAGCAGTTTATATTCCGGACAGAGGAATGGCTACACCTTC. Residues: CASSLYSGQRNGYTF.

The V and J genes are TRBV18 and TRBJ1-5; D is possibly TRBD1 (6 bases). CDR1 is KGHSH and CDR2 is LQKENI in the germline V gene. The length of the CDR3 is 15 residues. V was clipped by 3 bases and J by 8 bases, with 17 bases between them. The CDR3 nucleotides read TGTGCCAGCTCACCTCAGGGGCTTCGGAGTGAGCCCCAGCATTTT. Encoded protein: CASSPQGLRSEPQHF.